The 25 T cell receptor beta chains below were found in one sample sequenced in a study of cytomegalovirus exposure and HLA in healthy donors (dated 2017 in TCRdb). Library preparation was by the immunoSEQ multiplex PCR assay. For the multiplex PCR, a mixture combining 60 forward primers for TCR Vbeta segments and 13 reverse primers for TCR Jbeta segments was used. TCRdb limited this immuneACCESS table to in-frame rearrangements with V and J called. A share of clones is missing; checked studies link under half to unresolved V genes, and the rest is unexplained. This sample's clone table shows around 110,000 clones. The ten top clones hold 3.7% of the sample. Sequences were obtained from PBMCs. The receptors derive from a man aged 25 to 40 in good health and CMV-seronegative.

The V and J genes are TRBV5-1 and TRBJ1-3; D is perhaps TRBD1 (6 bases). Trimming shortened V by 4 bases and J by 0 bases, and 17 bases separated the two germline ends. CDR1 SGHRS and CDR2 YFSETQ come from the germline V gene. The CDR3 runs to 17 residues. For the CDR3, the DNA is TGCGCCAGCAGCCCAGGACCCCAGGGGAGCTCTGGAAACACCATATATTTT. It translates to CASSPGPQGSSGNTIYF. Drawing the rest from reference TRBV5-1 and TRBJ1-3, the complete variable domain is KAGVTQTPRYLIKTRGQQVTLSCSPISGHRSVSWYQQTPGQGLQFLFEYFSETQRNKGNFPGRFSGRQFSNSRSEMNVSTLELGDSALYLCASSPGPQGSSGNTIYFGEGSWLTVV.

The V gene is TRBV20-1, the J gene TRBJ2-3, with a possible D match to TRBD2 (5 bases). Trimming stripped 6 bases from V and 6 bases from J, with 10 bases between. The CDR3 is made up of 11 amino acids. The germline V gene encodes CDR1 DFQATT and CDR2 SNEGSKA (reference sequence). The CDR3, as DNA: TGCAGTGCACGACGAGGGGATACGCAGTATTTT. It specifies CSARRGDTQYF.

The chain carries TRBV6-1 and TRBJ2-2, with D possibly matching TRBD1 (6 bases). Germline assignment: CDR1 MNHNS and CDR2 SASEGT. Trimming took off 4 bases at V and 0 bases at J, with 12 bases between the two ends. The CDR3 has 16 amino acids. The CDR3 spells CASSARQAPNTGELFF. CDR3 coding DNA: TGTGCCAGCAGTGCCCGACAGGCCCCGAACACCGGGGAGCTGTTTTTT.

The J gene is TRBJ2-7, the V gene TRBV7-2; 8 bases are a match to TRBD2. The CDR3 runs to 15 residues. J gave up 0 bases and V 6 bases, and 7 bases lay outside the gene matches. CDR1 SGHTA and CDR2 FQGNSA come from the germline V gene. The CDR3 spells CASSPQRGSSYEQYF. In DNA, the CDR3 is TGTGCCAGCAGTCCTCAGCGGGGGAGCTCCTACGAGCAGTACTTC.

The chain uses TRBV7-9 and TRBJ2-7; the D is unclear. This CDR3 comprises 15 residues. The V gene lost 6 bases and the J gene lost 2 bases, with 17 bases spanning the gap. Per the germline V gene, CDR1 is SEHNR and CDR2 is FQNEAQ (reference sequence). CDR3 coding DNA: TGTGCCAGCAGTGTTACTGTGGGCCCTACCTACGAGCAGTACTTC. Translating it yields CASSVTVGPTYEQYF.

J is TRBJ2-3 and V is TRBV4-1, with no clear D. Trimming removed 1 base at V and 4 bases at J, with 9 bases between. This CDR3 comprises 14 residues. Germline V gene lookup returns CDR1 MGHRA and CDR2 YSYEKL. CDR3 nucleotide sequence: TGCGCCAGCAGCCAAGTAACAGCCTCAGATACGCAGTATTTT. It is translated as CASSQVTASDTQYF.

V gene TRBV4-1 combines with J gene TRBJ1-1; D unclear. The germline V and J ends were trimmed by 1 base and 6 bases, with 18 bases remaining between them. The CDR3 is made up of 16 amino acids. The germline V gene has CDR1 MGHRA and CDR2 YSYEKL. CDR3 loop: CASSQVNLVVSAEAFF. The CDR3 DNA reads as TGCGCCAGCAGCCAAGTAAATCTTGTGGTTAGCGCTGAAGCTTTCTTT.

For the CDR3, the DNA is TGTGCCAGCAGCTCGTCCGGGACAGCCTATAATTCACCCCTCCACTTT. Amino acids: CASSSSGTAYNSPLHF. The chain employs TRBV7-2 and TRBJ1-6, with TRBD1 matching over 7 bases. Germline lookup yields CDR1 SGHTA and CDR2 FQGNSA. V dropped 4 bases and J dropped 2; count of bases not matched to a gene: 5. This CDR3 region has 16 residues.

The rearrangement joins TRBV7-9 to TRBJ2-7, with TRBD1 matching 8 bases. CDR1 and CDR2 (germline): SEHNR, FQNEAQ (reference sequence). V was pared by 2 bases and J by 5 bases, with 11 bases of the junction left unmatched. This CDR3 is 16 amino acids long. The CDR3: CASSLSGRGPRDEQYF. CDR3 in DNA: TGTGCCAGCAGCTTATCGGGCAGGGGGCCTAGGGACGAGCAGTACTTC.

This sequence joins TRBV15 and TRBJ2-3; 11 nucleotides line up with TRBD2. J was trimmed by 7 bases and V by 3 bases; bases with no gene match: 3. This CDR3 comprises 14 residues. Germline V lookup: CDR1 LNHNV, CDR2 YYDKDF (reference sequence). This CDR3 reads CATSRTSGVHTQYF. CDR3 nucleotides: TGTGCCACCAGCAGGACTAGCGGGGTTCATACGCAGTATTTT. The entire variable domain, with the rest obtained from reference TRBV15 and TRBJ2-3, is as follows: DAMVIQNPRYQVTQFGKPVTLSCSQTLNHNVMYWYQQKSSQAPKLLFHYYDKDFNNEADTPDNFQSRRPNTSFCFLDIRSPGLGDTAMYLCATSRTSGVHTQYFGPGTRLTVL.

This chain connects TRBV11-3 to TRBJ2-1; 7 bases align to TRBD1. V was pared by 5 bases and J by 9 bases, with 16 bases of the junction left unmatched. Germline CDR1 is SGHNT and CDR2 is YENEEA. This CDR3 is 16 amino acids long. CDR3 coding DNA: TGTGCCAGCAGCCCGCCGTCCGGAGACAGGGCCTCTGAGCAGTTCTTC. This codes for CASSPPSGDRASEQFF.

This chain connects TRBV19 to TRBJ1-5; the match to TRBD1 covers 7 bases. CDR1 LNHDA and CDR2 SQIVND come from the germline V gene (reference sequence). CDR3 size: 15 residues. The junction had 9 bases not matched to a gene; V was cut back by 10 bases and J by 0 bases. CDR3 loop: CATKDRVGSNQPQHF. For the CDR3, the DNA is TGTGCCACTAAAGACAGGGTTGGTAGCAATCAGCCCCAGCATTTT.

The chain recombines TRBV7-2 with TRBJ1-5; perhaps TRBD1 as D (5 bases). CDR1 is SGHTA, CDR2 FQGNSA, per germline. The CDR3 consists of 15 residues. V was trimmed by 5 bases and J by 0 bases, leaving 11 bases between them. Written as DNA, the CDR3 is TGTGCCAGCAGCAGCGACAGTAATAGCAATCAGCCCCAGCATTTT. Its translation: CASSSDSNSNQPQHF. Supplemented by reference TRBV7-2 and TRBJ1-5, the full variable domain reads GAGVSQSPSNKVTEKGKDVELRCDPISGHTALYWYRQSLGQGLEFLIYFQGNSAPDKSGLPSDRFSAERTGGSVSTLTIQRTQQEDSAVYLCASSSDSNSNQPQHFGDGTRLSIL.

The chain is built from TRBV7-8 and TRBJ2-1; unclear D gene. Trimming removed 4 bases at V and 1 base at J, with 11 bases between. Germline lookup yields CDR1 SGHVS and CDR2 FQNEAQ. The CDR3 contains 15 residues. The chain's CDR3 is CASSSGFLSYNEQFF. The CDR3 DNA is TGTGCCAGCAGCTCGGGTTTTCTATCCTACAATGAGCAGTTCTTC.

The chain's CDR3 is CASSLAGQVYTEAFF. The CDR3 DNA reads as TGTGCCAGCAGCTTAGCCGGACAGGTCTACACTGAAGCTTTCTTT. The chain uses TRBV11-2 and TRBJ1-1, with 7 bases lining up with TRBD1. This CDR3 contains 15 residues. Germline V gene lookup returns CDR1 SGHAT and CDR2 FQNNGV. Unmatched junction bases numbered 5, after V lost 1 base and J lost 3 bases.

The rearrangement links TRBV30 to TRBJ1-2, with D uncertain. The germline gives CDR1 GTSNPN, CDR2 SVGIG (reference sequence). With 3 bases removed from V and 8 bases from J, the gap between germline ends came to 13 bases. The CDR3 extends over 12 amino acids. CDR3 protein: CAWRGVLSGYTF. CDR3 nucleotide sequence: TGTGCCTGGAGGGGAGTGCTCTCCGGCTACACCTTC.

This chain links TRBV7-2 with TRBJ2-3; TRBD2 matches at 14 bases. CDR3 length: 16 residues. Looked up from germline, CDR1 is SGHTA and CDR2 is FQGNSA. With 5 bases clipped from V and 3 bases from J, the junction kept 4 bases outside the gene matches. The CDR3 loop reads CASSGGLAGATDTQYF. The CDR3 DNA reads TGTGCCAGCAGCGGGGGACTAGCGGGGGCAACAGATACGCAGTATTTT.

The chain uses TRBV4-2 and TRBJ1-1, with D perhaps TRBD1 (6 bases). The CDR3 has 15 residues. The germline gives CDR1 LGHNA, CDR2 YNFKEQ. Trimming left V 1 base short and J 5 bases short, with 14 bases between. The CDR3 loop reads CASSQVLERGTEAFF. The CDR3 DNA follows: TGTGCCAGCAGCCAAGTTCTAGAAAGGGGGACTGAAGCTTTCTTT.

V and J are TRBV7-6 and TRBJ2-2, with D tentatively TRBD2 (7 bases). Germline CDR1 and CDR2: SGHVS and FNYEAQ. CDR3 length equals 17 residues. V was pared by 6 bases and J by 2 bases, with 19 bases between. CDR3 sequence (DNA): TGTGCCAGCAGTACGACGGGGGGCAGGGAAAACACCGGGGAGCTGTTTTTT. Its translation is CASSTTGGRENTGELFF.

This sequence joins TRBV5-6 and TRBJ2-1, with TRBD2 as a possible D gene (5 bases). V gave up 0 bases and J gave up 9 bases, with 10 bases separating them. CDR3 length: 13 amino acids. The germline V gene encodes CDR1 SGHDT and CDR2 YYEEEE. Here the CDR3 reads CASSLVGGGEQFF. The CDR3 DNA is TGTGCCAGCAGCTTGGTCGGAGGAGGTGAGCAGTTCTTC.

CDR3 nucleotides: TGTGCCAGCAGCTTTCAGGGTCCTGGGCAGCCCCAGCATTTT. Residues: CASSFQGPGQPQHF. This chain joins TRBV7-6 and TRBJ1-5; tentative D call: TRBD1 (5 bases). Germline V gene lookup returns CDR1 SGHVS and CDR2 FNYEAQ. V was shortened by 3 bases and J by 7 bases, with 13 bases between the two germline ends. The CDR3 contains 14 residues.

The V call is TRBV20-1, the J call TRBJ1-2; no reliable D call. Trimming pared 0 bases from V and 8 bases from J, leaving 7 bases between. The germline V gene encodes CDR1 DFQATT and CDR2 SNEGSKA (reference sequence). The CDR3 is made up of 11 amino acids. The CDR3 loop reads CSARDGGGYTF. The CDR3, as DNA: TGCAGTGCTAGAGACGGCGGGGGCTACACCTTC.

The chain carries TRBV7-2 and TRBJ2-1; 7 nucleotides align to TRBD1. Germline CDR1 is SGHTA and CDR2 is FQGNSA. J lost 4 bases, V lost 6 bases, and 15 bases had no gene match. The CDR3 runs 17 residues. CDR3: CASRTTFGTVDYNEQFF. Written as DNA, the CDR3 is TGTGCCAGCAGGACTACCTTCGGGACAGTTGATTACAATGAGCAGTTCTTC.

V is TRBV4-1 and J is TRBJ1-4, with D perhaps TRBD1 (6 bases). V lost 8 bases to trimming and J lost 4 bases, with 14 bases between them. Germline V gene data show CDR1 as MGHRA and CDR2 as YSYEKL. The CDR3 is 14 residues long. The CDR3 spells CASAPGQLNEKLFF. The CDR3 nucleotides read TGCGCCAGCGCCCCCGGACAGCTTAATGAAAAACTGTTTTTT.

The chain has TRBV19 and TRBJ2-1; 9 bases agree with TRBD1. V trimming: 4 bases; J trimming: 6 bases; junction bases outside the gene matches: 4. CDR1 is LNHDA, CDR2 SQIVND, per germline (reference sequence). This CDR3 has 14 amino acids. CDR3 DNA sequence: TGTGCCAGTAGTAGGACAGGGGTGGGCAATGAGCAGTTCTTC. It is translated as CASSRTGVGNEQFF.